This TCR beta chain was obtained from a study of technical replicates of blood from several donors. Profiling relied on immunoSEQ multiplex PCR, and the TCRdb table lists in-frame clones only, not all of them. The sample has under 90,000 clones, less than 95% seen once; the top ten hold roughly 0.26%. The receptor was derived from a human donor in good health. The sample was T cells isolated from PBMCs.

CDR3 sequence reads: CSVENEGAALEQYF. CDR3 coding DNA: TGCAGCGTTGAAAATGAGGGGGCAGCTCTCGAGCAGTACTTC. The V call is TRBV29-1, the J call TRBJ2-7, with TRBD1 identical over 7 bases. The V gene end was trimmed by 2 bases and the J gene end by 6 bases; junction bases not matched to a gene: 10. Germline V gene data show CDR1 as SQVTM and CDR2 as ANQGSEA. The CDR3 totals 14 residues.